The 9 T cell receptor beta chains below come from one sample, sequenced in a study of blood T cell repertoires in COVID-19 (TCRdb year 2020). The receptor library was made with the immunoSEQ multiplex PCR assay. TCRdb stores this immuneACCESS table with in-frame sequences only. Part of the clones is absent; in the studies checked, under half of the shortfall reflects unresolved V genes, and no reason is known for the rest. The sample records about 130,000 clones, approximately 84% of which are singletons. The biggest ten clones account for over 10% of the sample. The sequencing sample was made of peripheral blood. The receptors come from a human donor in a cohort sampled during active COVID-19.

This chain connects TRBV5-1 to TRBJ2-1, with 12 bases fitting TRBD2. V trimming: 5 bases; J trimming: 10 bases; junction bases outside the gene matches: 10. The germline V gene has CDR1 SGHRS and CDR2 YFSETQ. CDR3 length: 15 amino acids. The CDR3 loop is CASRVSSGGAREQFF. DNA of the CDR3: TGCGCCAGCAGGGTTTCTAGCGGGGGGGCAAGGGAGCAGTTCTTC.

The chain carries TRBV2 and TRBJ2-1; 10 positions agree with TRBD1. V shed 7 bases, J shed 6 bases, and the junction held 9 bases outside the gene matches. The CDR3 has 15 residues. Germline V gives CDR1 SNHLY, CDR2 FYNNEI. CDR3 sequence: CASMFDRGRSNEQFF. CDR3 in DNA: TGTGCCAGCATGTTCGACAGGGGGCGGTCCAATGAGCAGTTCTTC.

This clone was picked up one time. This chain connects TRBV25-1 to TRBJ1-6, with 10 bases aligning to TRBD1. CDR3 size: 15 residues. Germline V lookup: CDR1 MGHDK, CDR2 SYGVNS. The J segment lost 7 bases and the V segment lost 6 bases, leaving 6 bases of the junction unmatched. CDR3 region: CASRDRGGVNSPLHF. For the CDR3, the DNA is TGTGCCAGCAGGGACAGGGGGGGGGTGAATTCACCCCTCCACTTT.

This clone was seen more than once but under ten times. This chain uses TRBV5-1 with TRBJ1-5; TRBD1 is a possible D gene (5 bases). There are 15 residues in the CDR3. Germline loops: CDR1 SGHRS, CDR2 YFSETQ. V dropped 1 base and J dropped 6 bases, with 14 bases sitting between them. CDR3 region: CASSLWGEAAQPQHF. The CDR3 DNA is TGCGCCAGCAGCTTGTGGGGGGAGGCTGCTCAGCCCCAGCATTTT.

The genes are TRBV18 and TRBJ1-1; TRBD1 aligns across 7 bases. J lost 13 bases, V lost 2 bases, and 10 bases had no gene match. The length of the CDR3 is 13 residues. CDR1 is KGHSH, CDR2 LQKENI, per germline. The CDR3 nucleotides are TGTGCCAGCTCACCAAGGGGGCGCAGTAAGGATTTCTTT. Its translation is CASSPRGRSKDFF.

The V call is TRBV27, the J call TRBJ1-3, with D unclear. In germline, CDR1 is MNHEY, CDR2 SMNVEV (reference sequence). Trimming took 0 bases from V and 3 from J, leaving 9 bases between them. This CDR3 is 15 amino acids long. CDR3 sequence: CASSLSFSGGNTIYF. DNA for the CDR3: TGTGCCAGCAGTTTATCTTTTTCGGGTGGAAACACCATATATTTT.

This clone counts as medium-sized. This sequence joins TRBV29-1 and TRBJ2-2; D may be TRBD1 (6 bases). Germline-derived CDR1 and CDR2 are SQVTM and ANQGSEA. The CDR3 is made up of 13 amino acids. The V end lost 7 bases, the J end lost 0 bases, and 9 bases lay between the germline ends. DNA for the CDR3: TGCAGCGGCTCAGGGGCGAACACCGGGGAGCTGTTTTTT. It specifies CSGSGANTGELFF.

The chain has TRBV7-8 and TRBJ2-4; 8 nucleotides line up with TRBD2. Trimming took 5 bases from V and 2 from J; bases not matched to a gene: 5. From germline, CDR1 is SGHVS and CDR2 FQNEAQ. The CDR3 contains 15 residues. The CDR3 is CASSTGTRSKNIQYF. For the CDR3, the DNA is TGTGCCAGCAGCACCGGGACTAGGTCCAAAAACATTCAGTACTTC.

This chain links TRBV6-6 with TRBJ1-5, with 9 bases aligning to TRBD1. CDR3 size: 15 residues. Germline lookup yields CDR1 MNHNY and CDR2 SVGAGI (reference sequence). J was trimmed by 3 bases and V by 5 bases; bases with no gene match: 5. The CDR3 DNA reads as TGTGCCAGCAGTCCCGGGACAGGGTCCAATCAGCCCCAGCATTTT. Translation: CASSPGTGSNQPQHF.